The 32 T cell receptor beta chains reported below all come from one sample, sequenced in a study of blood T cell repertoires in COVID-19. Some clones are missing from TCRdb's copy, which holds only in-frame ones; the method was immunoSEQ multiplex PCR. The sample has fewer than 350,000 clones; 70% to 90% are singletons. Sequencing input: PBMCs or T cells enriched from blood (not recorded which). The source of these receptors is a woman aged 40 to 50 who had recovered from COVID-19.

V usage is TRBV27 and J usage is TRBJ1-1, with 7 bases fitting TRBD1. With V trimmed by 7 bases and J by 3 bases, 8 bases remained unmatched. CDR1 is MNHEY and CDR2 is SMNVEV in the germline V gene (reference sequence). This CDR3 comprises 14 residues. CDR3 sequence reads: CASTRQGSDTEAFF. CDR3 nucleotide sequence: TGTGCCAGCACCCGACAGGGCTCAGACACTGAAGCTTTCTTT.

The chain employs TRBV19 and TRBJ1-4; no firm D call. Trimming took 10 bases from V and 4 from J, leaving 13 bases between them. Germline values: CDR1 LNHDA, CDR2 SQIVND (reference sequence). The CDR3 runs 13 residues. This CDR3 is CATAGGLNEKLFF. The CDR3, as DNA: TGTGCCACCGCGGGAGGGCTTAATGAAAAACTGTTTTTT. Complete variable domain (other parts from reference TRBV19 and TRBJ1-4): DGGITQSPKYLFRKEGQNVTLSCEQNLNHDAMYWYRQDPGQGLRLIYYSQIVNDFQKGDIAEGYSVSREKKESFPLTVTSAQKNPTAFYLCATAGGLNEKLFFGSGTQLSVL.

The CDR3 sequence is CSASANYEQYF. The CDR3, as DNA: TGCAGTGCTAGCGCTAACTACGAGCAGTACTTC. V and J are TRBV20-1 and TRBJ2-7, with D unresolved. Per the germline V gene, CDR1 is DFQATT and CDR2 is SNEGSKA (reference sequence). Trimming removed 3 bases from V and 3 bases from J, with 6 bases in between. This CDR3 has 11 residues.

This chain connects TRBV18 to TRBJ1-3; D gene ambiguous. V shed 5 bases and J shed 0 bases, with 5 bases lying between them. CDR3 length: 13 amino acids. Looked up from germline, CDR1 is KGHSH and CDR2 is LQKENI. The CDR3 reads CASSEYSGNTIYF. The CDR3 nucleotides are TGTGCCAGCTCAGAGTACTCTGGAAACACCATATATTTT.

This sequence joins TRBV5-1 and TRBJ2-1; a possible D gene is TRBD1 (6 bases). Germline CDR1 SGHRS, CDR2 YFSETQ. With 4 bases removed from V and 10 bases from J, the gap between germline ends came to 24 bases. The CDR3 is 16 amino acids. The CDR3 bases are TGCGCCAGCAGCGCCTCAGACGCGGCACAGGGCGGAGAGCAGTTCTTC. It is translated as CASSASDAAQGGEQFF.

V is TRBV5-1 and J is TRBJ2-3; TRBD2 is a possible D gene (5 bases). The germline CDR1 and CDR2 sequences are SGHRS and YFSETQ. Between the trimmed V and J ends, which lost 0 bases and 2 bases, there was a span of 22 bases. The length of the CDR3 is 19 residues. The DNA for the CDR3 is TGCGCCAGCAGCTTGGGGGCTTCTCCGGGCGAGCGGTACACAGATACGCAGTATTTT. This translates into CASSLGASPGERYTDTQYF.

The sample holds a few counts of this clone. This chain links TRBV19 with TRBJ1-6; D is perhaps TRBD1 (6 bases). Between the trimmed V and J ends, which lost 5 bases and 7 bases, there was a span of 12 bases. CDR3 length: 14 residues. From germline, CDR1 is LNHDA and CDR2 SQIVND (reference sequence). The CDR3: CASSEGVKNSPLHF. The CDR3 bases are TGTGCCAGTAGTGAGGGGGTGAAGAATTCACCCCTCCACTTT.

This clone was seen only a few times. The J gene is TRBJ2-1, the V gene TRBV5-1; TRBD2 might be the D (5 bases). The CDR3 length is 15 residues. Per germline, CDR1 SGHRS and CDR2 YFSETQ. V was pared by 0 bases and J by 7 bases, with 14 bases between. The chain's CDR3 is CASSLVVGAGNEQFF. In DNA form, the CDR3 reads TGCGCCAGCAGCTTGGTCGTGGGAGCCGGTAATGAGCAGTTCTTC. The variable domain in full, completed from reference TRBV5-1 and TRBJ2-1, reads KAGVTQTPRYLIKTRGQQVTLSCSPISGHRSVSWYQQTPGQGLQFLFEYFSETQRNKGNFPGRFSGRQFSNSRSEMNVSTLELGDSALYLCASSLVVGAGNEQFFGPGTRLTVL.

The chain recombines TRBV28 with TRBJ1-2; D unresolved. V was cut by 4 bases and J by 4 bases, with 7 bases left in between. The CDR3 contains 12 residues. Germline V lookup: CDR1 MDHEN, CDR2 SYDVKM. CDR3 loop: CASSYAGYGYTF. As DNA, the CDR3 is TGTGCCAGCAGTTACGCCGGCTATGGCTACACCTTC.

CDR3 coding DNA: TGTGCCAGCAGCGTAGGAGGGTTAGGGGGAGAGACCCAGTACTTC. It codes for CASSVGGLGGETQYF. The genes are TRBV9 and TRBJ2-5; D is possibly TRBD1 (6 bases). The ends were cut back, 0 bases at V and 4 bases at J, with 13 bases in the middle. This CDR3 has 15 amino acids. Germline loops: CDR1 SGDLS, CDR2 YYNGEE.

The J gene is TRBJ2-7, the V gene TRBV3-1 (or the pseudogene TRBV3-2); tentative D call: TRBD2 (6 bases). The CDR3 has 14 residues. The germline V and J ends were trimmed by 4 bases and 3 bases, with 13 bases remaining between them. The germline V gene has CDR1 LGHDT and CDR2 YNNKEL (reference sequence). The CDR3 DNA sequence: TGTGCCAGCAGCCCTCGGGGGATGGGCTACGAGCAGTACTTC. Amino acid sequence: CASSPRGMGYEQYF.

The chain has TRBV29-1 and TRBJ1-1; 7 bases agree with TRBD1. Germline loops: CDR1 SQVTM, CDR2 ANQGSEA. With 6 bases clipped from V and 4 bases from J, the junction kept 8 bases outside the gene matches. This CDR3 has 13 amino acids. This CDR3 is CSVGTAPSTEAFF. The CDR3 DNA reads TGCAGCGTGGGGACAGCACCCAGCACTGAAGCTTTCTTT.

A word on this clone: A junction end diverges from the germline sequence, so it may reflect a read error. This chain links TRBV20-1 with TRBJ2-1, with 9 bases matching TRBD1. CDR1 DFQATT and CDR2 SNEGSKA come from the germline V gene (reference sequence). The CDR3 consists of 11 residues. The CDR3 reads CSARGGTGMVF. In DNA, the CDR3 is TGCAGTGCTAGAGGAGGGACAGGGATGGTCTTC.

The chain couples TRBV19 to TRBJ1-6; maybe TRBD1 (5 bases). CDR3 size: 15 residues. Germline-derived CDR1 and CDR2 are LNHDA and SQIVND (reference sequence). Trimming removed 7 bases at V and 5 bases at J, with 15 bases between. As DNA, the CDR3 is TGTGCCAGTACCCACGGGGGTGGGGATAATTCACCCCTCCACTTT. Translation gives CASTHGGGDNSPLHF.

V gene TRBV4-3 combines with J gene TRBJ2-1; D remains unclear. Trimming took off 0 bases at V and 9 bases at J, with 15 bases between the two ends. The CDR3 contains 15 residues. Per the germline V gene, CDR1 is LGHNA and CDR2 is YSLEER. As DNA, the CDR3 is TGCGCCAGCAGCCAAGAGGGCTACCGAAAGAGTGAGCAGTTCTTC. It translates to CASSQEGYRKSEQFF.

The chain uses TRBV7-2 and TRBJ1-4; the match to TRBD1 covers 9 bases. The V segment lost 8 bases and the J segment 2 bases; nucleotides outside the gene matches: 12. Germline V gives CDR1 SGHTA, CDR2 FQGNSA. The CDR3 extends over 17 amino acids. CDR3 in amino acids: CASGPGQGPGTNEKLFF. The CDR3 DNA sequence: TGTGCCAGCGGCCCGGGACAGGGCCCAGGGACTAATGAAAAACTGTTTTTT.

In DNA, the CDR3 is TGTGCCAGCAGTTTGGGGGCCGGGGATGAAAAACTGTTTTTT. This encodes CASSLGAGDEKLFF. The J gene is TRBJ1-4, the V gene TRBV28; TRBD1 might be the D (6 bases). There are 14 residues in the CDR3. Germline V gives CDR1 MDHEN, CDR2 SYDVKM. V dropped 3 bases and J dropped 6 bases, with 11 bases sitting between them.

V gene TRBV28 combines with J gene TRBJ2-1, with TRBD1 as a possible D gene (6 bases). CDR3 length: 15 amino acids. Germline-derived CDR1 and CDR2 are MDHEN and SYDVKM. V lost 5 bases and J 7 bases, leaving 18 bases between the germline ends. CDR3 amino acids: CASSIHPAGANEQFF. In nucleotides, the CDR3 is TGTGCCAGCAGTATCCATCCAGCAGGGGCGAATGAGCAGTTCTTC.

The CDR3: CASSSGRTHADEQFF. CDR3 in DNA: TGTGCCAGTAGCTCCGGTAGAACTCATGCGGATGAGCAGTTCTTC. The rearrangement uses TRBV19 and TRBJ2-1; D is unresolved. V lost 6 bases and J 8 bases, leaving 20 bases between the germline ends. CDR3 length equals 15 residues. In germline, CDR1 is LNHDA, CDR2 SQIVND (reference sequence).

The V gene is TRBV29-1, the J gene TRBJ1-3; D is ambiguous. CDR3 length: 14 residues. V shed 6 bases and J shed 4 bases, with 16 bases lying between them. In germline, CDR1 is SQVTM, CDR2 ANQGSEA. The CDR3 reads CSVDVPEAGNTIYF. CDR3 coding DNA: TGCAGCGTAGATGTACCAGAGGCCGGAAACACCATATATTTT.

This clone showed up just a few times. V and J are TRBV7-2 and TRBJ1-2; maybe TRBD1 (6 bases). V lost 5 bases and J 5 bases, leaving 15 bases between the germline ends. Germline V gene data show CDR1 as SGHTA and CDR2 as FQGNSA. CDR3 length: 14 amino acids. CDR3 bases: TGTGCCAGCAGCCTCCGACAGGTTAAGTATGGCTACACCTTC. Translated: CASSLRQVKYGYTF.

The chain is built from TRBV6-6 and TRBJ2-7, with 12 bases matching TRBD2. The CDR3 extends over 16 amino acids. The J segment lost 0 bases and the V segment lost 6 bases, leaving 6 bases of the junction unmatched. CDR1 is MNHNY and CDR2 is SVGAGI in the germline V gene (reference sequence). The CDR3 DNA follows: TGTGCCAGCAGCCGAACTAGCGGGAGGAGCTCCTACGAGCAGTACTTC. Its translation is CASSRTSGRSSYEQYF.

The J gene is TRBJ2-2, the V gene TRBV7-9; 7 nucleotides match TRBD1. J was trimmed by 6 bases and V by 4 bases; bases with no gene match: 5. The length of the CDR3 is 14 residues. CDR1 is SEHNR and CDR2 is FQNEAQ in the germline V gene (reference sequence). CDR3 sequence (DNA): TGTGCCAGCAGCTCACAGGGGCCCCCCGGGGAGCTGTTTTTT. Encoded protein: CASSSQGPPGELFF.

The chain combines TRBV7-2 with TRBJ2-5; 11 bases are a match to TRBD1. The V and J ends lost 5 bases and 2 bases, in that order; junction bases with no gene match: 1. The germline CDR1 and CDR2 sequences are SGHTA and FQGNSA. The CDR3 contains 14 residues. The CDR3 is CASSRDRGQETQYF. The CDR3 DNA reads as TGTGCCAGCAGCCGGGACAGGGGGCAAGAGACCCAGTACTTC.

Here the CDR3 reads CASSLGDSSYEQYF. In DNA form, the CDR3 reads TGTGCCAGCAGCTTAGGGGACAGCTCCTACGAGCAGTACTTC. V usage is TRBV7-9 and J usage is TRBJ2-7; 7 bases align to TRBD1. The CDR3 covers 14 residues. With V trimmed by 1 base and J by 0 bases, 0 bases remained unmatched. CDR1 and CDR2 from the germline V gene are SEHNR and FQNEAQ (reference sequence).

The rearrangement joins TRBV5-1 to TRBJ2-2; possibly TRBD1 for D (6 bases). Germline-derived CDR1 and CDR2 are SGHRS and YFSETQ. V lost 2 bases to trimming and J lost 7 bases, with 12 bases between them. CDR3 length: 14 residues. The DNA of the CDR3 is TGCGCCAGCAGCTTCTTACAGGGCGGCGGGGAGCTGTTTTTT. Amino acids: CASSFLQGGGELFF.

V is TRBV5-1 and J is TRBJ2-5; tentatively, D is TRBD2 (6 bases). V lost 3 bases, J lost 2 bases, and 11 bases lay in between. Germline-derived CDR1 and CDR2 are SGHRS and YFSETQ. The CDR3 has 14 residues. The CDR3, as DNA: TGCGCCAGCAGCTGGGGAGGTGGGCAAGAGACCCAGTACTTC. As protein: CASSWGGGQETQYF.

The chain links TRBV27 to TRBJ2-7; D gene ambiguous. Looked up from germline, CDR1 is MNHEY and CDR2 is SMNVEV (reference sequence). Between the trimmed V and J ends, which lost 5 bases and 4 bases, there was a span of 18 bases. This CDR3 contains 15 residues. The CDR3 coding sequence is TGTGCCAGCAGTCCCGCCGACGAGGTTTTATACGAGCAGTACTTC. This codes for CASSPADEVLYEQYF.

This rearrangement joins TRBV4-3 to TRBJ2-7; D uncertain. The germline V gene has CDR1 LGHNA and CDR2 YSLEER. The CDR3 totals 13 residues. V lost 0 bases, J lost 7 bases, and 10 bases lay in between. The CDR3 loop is CASSQDRELEQYF. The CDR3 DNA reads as TGCGCCAGCAGCCAAGATCGAGAATTGGAGCAGTACTTC.

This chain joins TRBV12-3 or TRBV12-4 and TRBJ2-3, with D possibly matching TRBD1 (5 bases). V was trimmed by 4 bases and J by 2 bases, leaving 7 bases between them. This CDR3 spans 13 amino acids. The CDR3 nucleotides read TGTGCCAGCAGTTCAGGGTTCACAGATACGCAGTATTTT. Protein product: CASSSGFTDTQYF.

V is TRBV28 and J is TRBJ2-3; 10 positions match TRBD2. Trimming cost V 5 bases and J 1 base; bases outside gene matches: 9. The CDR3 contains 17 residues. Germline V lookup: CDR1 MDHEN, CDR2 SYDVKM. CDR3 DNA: TGTGCCAGCAGTGCTCCCTCTACTAGCGGGGGCACAGATACGCAGTATTTT. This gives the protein CASSAPSTSGGTDTQYF.

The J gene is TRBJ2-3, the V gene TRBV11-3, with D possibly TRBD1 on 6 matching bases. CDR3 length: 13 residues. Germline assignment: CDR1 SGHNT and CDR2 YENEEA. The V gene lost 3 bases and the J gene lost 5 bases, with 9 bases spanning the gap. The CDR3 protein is CASSLTGLDTQYF. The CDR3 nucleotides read TGTGCCAGCAGCTTGACAGGTCTAGATACGCAGTATTTT.